Sequencing of this TCR beta chain was carried out in a study of T-cell memory formation after mild COVID-19. General observations from the study: Contracting clones from day 15 to 85 had balanced CD4/CD8; later expanders favoured CD4+. Contracting CD4+ clones lay largely in CM and EM, with CD8+ ones residing in EMRA.

Researchers used 5'RACE with constant-segment primers to make TCR alpha and TCR beta cDNA libraries that carry sample barcodes and UMIs. MiXCR was run by TCRdb on the 5' RACE reads, yielding one entry per CDR3 protein. Among about 270,000 distinct CDR3 sequences listed, over 15% were seen once. The CDR3 is 14 amino acids. Concerning this clonotype: The antigen remains undetermined.

The sequenced material came from PBMCs or a T cell subset sorted from them (not recorded which). This clonotype was obtained from a man between 18 and 35 years old who had mild COVID-19 (a few samples of this study predate the infection). Cell type and time point are not known. The gene calls are TRBV21-1 and TRBJ2-1; the DNA was not used to check the table's D call, TRBD1. TRBV21-1 is flagged as a pseudogene. This CDR3 is CASSNNIRGWEQFF. In nucleotides, the CDR3 is TGTGCCAGCAGCAATAATATTAGGGGATGGGAGCAGTTCTTC.